The 20 T cell receptor beta chains reported below all come from one sample, sequenced in a study of Graves' ophthalmopathy and Graves' hyperthyroidism. Using RNA transcripts, the TCR beta CDR3 regions were amplified. Following a first-round RT-PCR that used HTBI primers, a second-round multiplex PCR was carried out. TCRdb called the multiplex PCR reads again in MiXCR, with one record for every CDR3 protein. Of about 1.2 million distinct CDR3 sequences in the sample, 35% to 45% are singletons; the top ten hold approximately 12%. The sequenced sample consisted of peripheral blood or thyroid tissue (not recorded which). The receptors stem from an adult man with Graves' hyperthyroidism.

Concerning this clonotype: A much larger clone differs from this one at a single base, so this may be a read error. J is TRBJ1-6 and V is TRBV9, with 8 bases that match TRBD1. The CDR3 is made up of 17 amino acids. Germline lookup yields CDR1 SGDLS and CDR2 YYNGEE. Unmatched junction bases numbered 9, after V lost 0 bases and J lost 7 bases. CDR3 protein: CASSVVDRVRRNSPLHF. CDR3 nucleotides: TGTGCCAGCAGCGTAGTGGACAGGGTTCGCCGCAATTCACCCCTCCACTTT.

This clonotype was observed many times. The chain employs TRBV7-2 and TRBJ1-5; D is undetermined. The CDR3 has 14 residues. Between the trimmed V and J ends, which lost 2 bases and 2 bases, there was a span of 7 bases. The V gene's germline CDR1 is SGHTA and CDR2 FQGNSA. CDR3 DNA: TGTGCCAGCAGCTTAATCGGGGGCAATCAGCCCCAGCATTTT. It translates to CASSLIGGNQPQHF.

This clonotype has just a few counts. The rearrangement uses TRBV7-2 and TRBJ2-7, with TRBD2 identical over 9 bases. The CDR3 is made up of 15 amino acids. The germline CDR1 and CDR2 sequences are SGHTA and FQGNSA. The V segment lost 1 base and the J segment 6 bases; nucleotides outside the gene matches: 7. CDR3 coding DNA: TGTGCCAGCAGCTTAGGACGCGGGAGGGCCTCCGAGCAGTACTTC. Translating gives CASSLGRGRASEQYF.

This clonotype showed up many times. The V call is TRBV11-2, the J call TRBJ1-1, with D unclear. Deletions cut 4 bases from V and 3 bases from J, with 15 bases between. Germline V gene sequence: CDR1 SGHAT, CDR2 FQNNGV. This CDR3 is built from 15 residues. CDR3 in DNA: TGTGCCAGCAGCTCACCTCCCCGGGGTCACACTGAAGCTTTCTTT. Translation: CASSSPPRGHTEAFF. The full variable domain, rest sourced from reference TRBV11-2 and TRBJ1-1, is EAGVAQSPRYKIIEKRQSVAFWCNPISGHATLYWYQQILGQGPKLLIQFQNNGVVDDSQLPKDRFSAERLKGVDSTLKIQPAKLEDSAVYLCASSSPPRGHTEAFFGQGTRLTVV.

This clonotype appeared a single time. This sequence joins TRBV10-3 and TRBJ1-2, with D possibly being TRBD1 (5 bases). Trimming cost V 4 bases and J 7 bases, with 13 bases left between them. The CDR3 covers 13 residues. Germline V lookup: CDR1 ENHRY, CDR2 SYGVKD. CDR3 loop: CAISGGSRGGYTF. The CDR3, as DNA: TGTGCCATCAGTGGGGGCTCGCGAGGTGGCTACACCTTC.

This clonotype was counted many times. The chain couples TRBV9 to TRBJ1-5, with D perhaps TRBD1 (6 bases). Germline lookup yields CDR1 SGDLS and CDR2 YYNGEE. Trimming removed 4 bases at V and 4 bases at J, with 15 bases between. The CDR3 is 15 amino acids. CDR3 amino acids: CASSPGGAGNQPQHF. CDR3 DNA: TGTGCCAGCAGCCCCGGGGGGGCAGGGAATCAGCCCCAGCATTTT.

This clonotype was counted many times. CDR3 DNA: TGCAGTGCTAGAGATCTGGGCAGGGGAGAGACCCAGTACTTC. It specifies CSARDLGRGETQYF. The chain is built from TRBV20-1 and TRBJ2-5, with D perhaps TRBD1 (6 bases). Germline V lookup: CDR1 DFQATT, CDR2 SNEGSKA (reference sequence). CDR3 length: 14 amino acids. The V end lost 0 bases, the J end lost 4 bases, and 12 bases lay between the germline ends.

V usage is TRBV11-1 and J usage is TRBJ2-7, with 8 bases aligning to TRBD1. The length of the CDR3 is 15 residues. V lost 5 bases and J lost 0; bases outside the gene matches: 6. Germline V gives CDR1 SGHAT, CDR2 FQDESV (reference sequence). The CDR3, as DNA: TGTGCCAGCAGCCCGGACAGGGACCCCTCCTACGAGCAGTACTTC. It codes for CASSPDRDPSYEQYF.

At least ten counts were recorded for this clonotype. The chain carries TRBV6-2 or TRBV6-3 and TRBJ1-1; perhaps TRBD1 as D (5 bases). The germline CDR1 and CDR2 sequences are MNHEY and SVGEGT. The V end was cut by 5 bases, the J end by 4 bases, with 11 bases between. CDR3 length: 13 residues. The CDR3 loop is CASSDARATEAFF. The DNA of the CDR3 is TGTGCCAGCAGTGACGCCAGGGCCACTGAAGCTTTCTTT.

The chain employs TRBV29-1 and TRBJ1-2; TRBD1 might be the D (5 bases). Germline CDR1 SQVTM, CDR2 ANQGSEA. There are 14 residues in the CDR3. The V and J ends lost 7 bases and 0 bases respectively, with 15 bases between them. Written as DNA, the CDR3 is TGCAGCGCACCGCAGGGATGGGCTAACTATGGCTACACCTTC. Its protein product is CSAPQGWANYGYTF.

J is TRBJ1-4 and V is TRBV25-1; tentatively, D is TRBD1 (6 bases). Trimming removed 4 bases at V and 7 bases at J, with 10 bases between. Germline CDR1 is MGHDK and CDR2 is SYGVNS. The CDR3 covers 13 residues. CDR3 amino acids: CASSAGGFEKLFF. In nucleotides, the CDR3 is TGTGCCAGCAGTGCGGGGGGCTTTGAAAAACTGTTTTTT.

This clonotype was counted at least ten times. The chain employs TRBV5-6 and TRBJ1-4; no firm D call. The germline gives CDR1 SGHDT, CDR2 YYEEEE. Between the trimmed V and J ends, which lost 4 bases and 7 bases, there was a span of 17 bases. This CDR3 is built from 15 residues. The CDR3 nucleotides read TGTGCCAGCAGCAGAAGAGAATCATCGGGTGAAAAACTGTTTTTT. Its translation: CASSRRESSGEKLFF.

The chain is built from TRBV9 and TRBJ2-2; D remains ambiguous. This CDR3 spans 13 amino acids. CDR1 is SGDLS and CDR2 is YYNGEE in the germline V gene. Trimming cost V 3 bases and J 7 bases, with 10 bases left between them. The CDR3 sequence is CASSGLGNGELFF. The CDR3 nucleotides are TGTGCCAGCAGCGGATTGGGTAACGGGGAGCTGTTTTTT.

V usage is TRBV10-3 and J usage is TRBJ1-6; D perhaps matches TRBD1 (5 bases). The V gene lost 2 bases and the J gene lost 5 bases, with 13 bases spanning the gap. The CDR3 length is 16 residues. CDR1 is ENHRY and CDR2 is SYGVKD in the germline V gene. CDR3 loop: CAISERVSQDNSPLHF. In nucleotides, the CDR3 is TGTGCCATCAGTGAGAGGGTGTCACAGGATAATTCACCCCTCCACTTT.

In the case of this clonotype: One end of the junction does not line up with germline, which may come from a read error. This sequence joins TRBV10-3 and TRBJ2-7; no clear D gene. CDR1 is ENHRY, CDR2 SYGVKD, per germline. The CDR3 length is 13 residues. The CDR3 reads CASSWQIGYEQYF. CDR3 bases: TGTGCCAGCAGTTGGCAGATCGGCTACGAGCAGTACTTC.

The gene calls are TRBV10-3 and TRBJ2-5; TRBD2 matches 7 bases. The CDR3 is 15 residues long. J lost 4 bases, V lost 6 bases, and 11 bases had no gene match. Germline CDR1 and CDR2: ENHRY and SYGVKD. The CDR3 DNA is TGTGCCATCAGGGCGGGGGATCATCCGGGAGAGACCCAGTACTTC. It specifies CAIRAGDHPGETQYF.

With regard to this clonotype: This may arise from a read error, as a much more abundant clone is one base away. The V gene is TRBV5-5, the J gene TRBJ1-5; D is unclear. Trimming removed 0 bases at V and 0 bases at J, with 10 bases between. Germline assignment: CDR1 SGHKS and CDR2 YYEKEE (reference sequence). CDR3 length equals 16 residues. Here the CDR3 reads CASSLAAGFSNQPQHF. The CDR3 bases are TGTGCCAGCAGCTTGGCGGCAGGATTTAGCAATCAGCCCCAGCATTTT.

This clonotype was counted a few times. This chain links TRBV4-1 with TRBJ2-7; 8 bases align to TRBD1. CDR3 length: 16 amino acids. Trimming at V came to 4 bases and at J to 0 bases, leaving 8 bases not matched to a gene. Germline-derived CDR1 and CDR2 are MGHRA and YSYEKL. The CDR3 DNA reads as TGCGCCAGCAGCCTAGACGGGACAGGAAGCTCCTACGAGCAGTACTTC. It codes for CASSLDGTGSSYEQYF.

The rearrangement joins TRBV4-1 to TRBJ1-2; D remains ambiguous. Trimming removed 1 base from V and 8 bases from J, with 11 bases in between. CDR1 is MGHRA and CDR2 is YSYEKL in the germline V gene. The CDR3 consists of 13 residues. CDR3 amino acids: CASSQVGVGGYTF. CDR3 coding DNA: TGCGCCAGCAGCCAAGTTGGGGTTGGGGGCTACACCTTC.

As to this clonotype: One junction end does not reproduce the germline sequence, and a read error may be involved. This rearrangement joins TRBV10-2 to TRBJ1-1; maybe TRBD1 (5 bases). CDR1 and CDR2 from the germline V gene are WSHSY and SAAADI. CDR3 length: 15 residues. This CDR3 reads CASSQERQGVAEAFF. The CDR3 DNA is TGTGCCAGCAGCCAAGAGCGGCAGGGCGTAGCTGAAGCTTTCTTT.